The subject of this entry is one T cell receptor (beta chain). Its specificity is not known. Time point: recipient sample about 28 days before transplant, after cytoreduction. Trimming took 5 bases from V and 0 from J; bases not matched to a gene: 5. Germline loops: CDR1 SNHLY, CDR2 FYNNEI. This CDR3 spans 16 amino acids. This specimen belongs to a study of T cell clonotyping in hematopoietic cell transplantation. Study at large: Recipients' pretransplant samples followed cytoreduction. Study results and caveats: No sorting was done, leaving CD4 and CD8 contributions mixed. Broader posttransplant TCR repertoire diversity was predicted by graft donor and pretransplant recipient Inverse Simpson Index values.

Profiling relied on immunoSEQ multiplex PCR, and the TCRdb table lists in-frame clones only, not all of them. This repertoire shows about 69,000 clones, about 96% found once; its top ten account for roughly 1.5%. V gene TRBV2 combines with J gene TRBJ1-5; TRBD1 aligns across 9 bases. The sample was peripheral blood mononuclear cells, taken before stem cell transplant. This receptor was taken from a woman aged 45-60 years with acute myeloid leukemia. Some clones in this sample may be carry-over from other donors' samples. The CDR3 bases are TGTGCCAGCAGTAGACAGGGGGTAGATAGCAATCAGCCCCAGCATTTT. It encodes CASSRQGVDSNQPQHF.